Included here is one T cell receptor (beta chain) sequence, with context. This receptor's antigen is unknown. It has no much larger one-base neighbor in the sample; base qualities were not kept. The meaning of the sample's time point label: newly diagnosed GD, antithyroid drugs for less than 3 months. For both TCR sequencing and RNA sequencing, RNA was extracted from PBMCs in TRIzol. The diagnosis of Graves' disease followed American Thyroid Association guidelines. Patients were recruited from an endocrinology department in Xi'an, China. From each patient, about 9.7 milliliters of peripheral blood was collected into an EDTA anticoagulant tube. Ficoll Paque Plus density gradient separation was used to isolate PBMCs, and no additional T cell sorting was done. An Agilent 2100 Bioanalyzer and agarose gel were used to check RNA quality, and a NanoDrop 2000 was used to measure RNA concentration. This sample was included in a study of regulatory T cells in long-lasting Graves disease (dated by TCRdb to about 2021). For the wider study: Newly diagnosed Graves' disease patients had taken antithyroid drugs for less than 3 months. Peripheral blood TCR sequencing and RNA sequencing compared persistent Graves' disease patients with newly diagnosed Graves' disease patients. The study was registered as a clinical trial and conducted in China. A total of around 33 samples underwent TCR sequencing, from around 13 patients with persistent Graves' disease and approximately 20 patients with newly diagnosed Graves' disease. What the work shows at the level of the full study, not this receptor alone: Persistent Graves' disease patients showed lower TCR Shannon entropy and fewer highly expanded clones than newly diagnosed patients, suggesting clonal expansion. Only the TCR beta chain was sequenced and analyzed. As a limitation, the authors acknowledged that the small sample size may reduce accuracy. More public clonotypes were shared among persistent patients (roughly 2,900) than among newly diagnosed patients (just under 1,000). TRBV28, TRBJ1-2 and TRBJ2-5 were preferentially used in persistent disease, while TRBV20-1 and TRBJ2-1 were favored in newly diagnosed disease. Because the primary lesion, thyroid tissue, could not be accessed, the study looked at peripheral blood alone.

For this chain, trimming is 4 bases at the V end and 2 bases at the J end, and the number of junction bases without a gene match is 12. The cysteine opens and the phenylalanine closes a CDR3 of 17 amino acids. The only DNA kept is the CDR3, 51 bases in frame from the first base. From a lookup of the germline V gene, CDR1 and CDR2 are SGHAT and FQNNGV. Libraries were built with multiplex PCR. The sequencing machine was an Illumina HiSeq 4000. To build TCR beta libraries, CDR3 regions were amplified by Arm-PCR using iRepertoire HTBI primers. PCR products were gel purified before sequencing. Per the original workflow: Across samples, 60 to 75 TRBV and 15 or so TRBJ segments were identified and used for gene usage analysis of CDR3 amino acid clonotypes. COPE and FqMerger were used to merge filtered high-quality paired reads into contigs. BLAST was used to align contigs to the IMGT TRBV, TRBD and TRBJ reference genes, and CDR3 was defined following IMGT. Highly expanded clones were defined as clonotypes with a frequency above 0.1%. Repertoire diversity was measured by Shannon entropy, and V-J evenness by the Gini coefficient. Clonotypes shared by more than one individual were considered public. Using fastp trimming at Q25 and MiXCR clonotype assembly, TCRdb reanalyzed the public sequencing data and kept in-frame beta chains. Entries are consolidated by CDR3 protein sequence, retaining the most common genes and DNA. The authors' filters were not applied to this entry. The sample table shows under 800,000 distinct CDR3 sequences, and roughly 15% are seen once. Of the sample, approximately 18% falls within the top ten clones.

The same specimen was also included in a second study, on T cells in Graves' hyperthyroidism and ophthalmopathy. The second publication reports: Graves' hyperthyroidism was defined as stable when no progression to ophthalmopathy occurred over 18 months of follow-up. Hyperthyroidism patients were newly diagnosed, had a disease duration of under 2 months, and were aged 18 to 65 years. The study excluded patients with uncontrolled infections, other autoimmune diseases, pregnancy or lactation. Diagnoses were based on clinical symptoms, serum thyroxine and TRAb, thyroid ultrasound and orbital computed tomography. For the first round of RT-PCR on the TCR CDR3, the HTBI primer set was used together with the Qiagen OneStep RT-PCR kit. Most expanded thyroid clonotypes (frequency above 0.001) were also detected in blood, suggesting blood repertoires may reflect thyroid immune responses. A model built on a 13 V-J signature distinguished ophthalmopathy from stable hyperthyroidism, reaching approximately 89% sensitivity and 81.08% specificity in cross-validation and 80%/75% in testing. In validation, progression to ophthalmopathy was predicted by the model with about 70% sensitivity and nearly 75% specificity, a median of roughly six months before onset. To identify TCR V-J signatures that set the groups apart, the researchers used a discovery cohort of more than 95 patients, made up of 40 to 45 with Graves' ophthalmopathy and 55 to 65 with stable Graves' hyperthyroidism. Whether ophthalmopathy could be predicted prospectively was tested in an independent validation cohort made up of 18 to 20 hyperthyroidism patients plus 17 patients who later progressed to ophthalmopathy. The 90 or so discovery patients were randomly split 7:3 into training and test sets. The study also compared thyroid tissue and blood T-cell repertoires from five or six Graves' hyperthyroidism patients. After blood sampling, hyperthyroidism patients were treated with methimazole at a starting dose of 30 mg daily, and ophthalmopathy patients were treated with high-dose intravenous methylprednisolone. The libraries were constructed in a second round of multiplex PCR and then size-selected and purified. Libraries were sequenced paired-end with 100 bp reads on an Illumina HiSeq2000. SOAPnuke was used to process the raw data, removing reads that contained adapters or uncalled bases, had a mean Phred below 15, or lacked an exact match to the constant primer or identifier. COPE v1.2.5 was used to merge high-quality paired reads, and clonotypes were defined as unique nucleotide sequences. MiTCR v1.1 was used to align the clonotypes against IMGT TRBV, TRBD and TRBJ reference segments. Only V-J combinations with frequency above 0.0001, covering about 99% of repertoires, were analysed. The TCS score was defined as the ratio of F50 (clonal expansion) to E x V (chaos), calculated using BLOSUM62-based TCRdist between CDR3 peptides within each V-J. Welch's t-statistics and random forest reduced fewer than 600 V-J features to some 14, which were used in a naive Bayes classifier (R e1071). No statistical method was used to set the sample size in advance, and investigators knew the group allocation. The paper reports TCR Vbeta CDR3 sequencing of over 130 peripheral blood samples: some 44 ophthalmopathy, under 85 hyperthyroidism and approximately 17 progressor patients.

This receptor was obtained from a woman in her 30s with Graves disease. Donor details come from another sample of the same person, matched by shared clones. The chain was built from TRBV11-2 and TRBJ1-2, with 8 bases aligning to TRBD1. Sequences were derived from peripheral blood mononuclear cells (PBMCs), sampled at new diagnosis, from a patient treated with antithyroid drugs. At the DNA level, the sequence is TGTGCCAGCAGCTCTCAGCCTCAGGGGGCCTGGAACTATGGCTACACCTTC. This gives the protein CASSSQPQGAWNYGYTF.